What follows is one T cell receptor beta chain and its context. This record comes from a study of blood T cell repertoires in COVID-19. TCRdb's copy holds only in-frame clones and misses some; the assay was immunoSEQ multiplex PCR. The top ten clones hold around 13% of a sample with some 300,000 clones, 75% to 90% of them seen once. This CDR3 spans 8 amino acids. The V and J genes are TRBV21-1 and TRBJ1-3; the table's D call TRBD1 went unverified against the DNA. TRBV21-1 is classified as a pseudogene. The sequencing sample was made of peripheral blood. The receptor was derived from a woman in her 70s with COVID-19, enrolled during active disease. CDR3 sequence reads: CASSIADF. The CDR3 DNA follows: TGTGCCAGCAGCATTGCAGATTTT.